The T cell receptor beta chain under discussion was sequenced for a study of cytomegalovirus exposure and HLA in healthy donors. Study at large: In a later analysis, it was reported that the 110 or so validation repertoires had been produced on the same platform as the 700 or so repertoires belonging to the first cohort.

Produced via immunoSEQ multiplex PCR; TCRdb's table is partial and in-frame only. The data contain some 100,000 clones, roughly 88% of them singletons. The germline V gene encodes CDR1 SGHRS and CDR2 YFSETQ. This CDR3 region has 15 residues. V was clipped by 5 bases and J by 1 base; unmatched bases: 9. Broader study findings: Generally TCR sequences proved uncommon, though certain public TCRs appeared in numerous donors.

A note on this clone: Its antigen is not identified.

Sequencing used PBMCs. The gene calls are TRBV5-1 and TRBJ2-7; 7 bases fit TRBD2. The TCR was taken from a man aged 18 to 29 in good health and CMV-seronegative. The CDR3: CASRSVGGDSYEQYF. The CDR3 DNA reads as TGCGCCAGCAGGTCCGTGGGGGGGGATTCCTACGAGCAGTACTTC.